This section outlines one T cell receptor beta chain sequence together with its context. The data originate from a study of T cell responses to AZD1222 COVID-19 vaccine. V shed 9 bases and J shed 2 bases, with 13 bases lying between them. Germline CDR1 reads KGHSH; CDR2 reads LQKENI. The CDR3 sequence is 13 residues long. Sequenced by immunoSEQ multiplex PCR; TCRdb stores in-frame clones only, minus some. Of under 150,000 clones in the sample, approximately 80% were seen once. The sequence came from an adult who received the AZD1222 COVID-19 vaccine. The gene calls are TRBV18 and TRBJ1-2; no firm D call. The source material was peripheral blood, sampled 28 days after the second AZD1222 dose. CDR3 sequence reads: CASSRITNYGYTF. The DNA of the CDR3 is TGTGCCAGTTCAAGAATCACAAACTATGGCTACACCTTC.